This T cell receptor beta chain was captured in a study of blood T cell repertoires in COVID-19. The wider study: There were acute and convalescent COVID-19 samples, and they came from the United States, Italy and Spain. PBMCs, B-cell-depleted T cells, or T cells provided the cDNA or gDNA that made up the material.

CDR1 and CDR2 from the germline V gene are SGHRS and YFSETQ. Trimming removed 5 bases from V and 0 bases from J, with 14 bases in between. This CDR3 is built from 15 residues. Original data processing: Counts of nucleated cells, estimated from reference gene primer amplification, were obtained. Sequencing was performed with immunoSEQ multiplex PCR; in TCRdb, only in-frame clones are kept and a portion is missing. That table furnishes V, J and clone size, whereas the DNA furnished D and trimming. The profile covers 95,000 to 150,000 clones, with approximately 83% appearing a single time and 4% to 5% taken by the ten largest.

The chain combines TRBV5-1 with TRBJ1-1; D uncertain. The receptor was isolated from a woman between 65 and 79 years old with acute or convalescent COVID-19. Sequences were obtained from peripheral blood. The DNA of the CDR3 is TGCGCCAGCAGGGAGGGCGCCTTGTTGAACACTGAAGCTTTCTTT. Its protein product is CASREGALLNTEAFF.